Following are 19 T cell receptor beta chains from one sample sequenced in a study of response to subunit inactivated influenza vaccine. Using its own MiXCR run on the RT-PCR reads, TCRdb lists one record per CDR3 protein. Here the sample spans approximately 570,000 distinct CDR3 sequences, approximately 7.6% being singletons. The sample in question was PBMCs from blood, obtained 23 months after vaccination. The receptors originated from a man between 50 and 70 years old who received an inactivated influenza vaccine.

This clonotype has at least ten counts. The CDR3 DNA follows: TGTGCCAGCAGCGGGCCTAGCGGGAATTACAATGAGCAGTTCTTC. Residues: CASSGPSGNYNEQFF. The chain is built from TRBV7-2 and TRBJ2-1; 9 bases agree with TRBD2. Germline CDR1 is SGHTA and CDR2 is FQGNSA. The J segment lost 4 bases and the V segment lost 5 bases, leaving 6 bases of the junction unmatched. This CDR3 region has 15 residues.

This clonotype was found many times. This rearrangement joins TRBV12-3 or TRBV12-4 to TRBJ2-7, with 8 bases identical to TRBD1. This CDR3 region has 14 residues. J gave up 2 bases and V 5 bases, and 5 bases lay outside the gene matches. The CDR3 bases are TGTGCCAGCAGTCCCCAACAGGGGGCCTACGAGCAGTACTTC. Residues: CASSPQQGAYEQYF.

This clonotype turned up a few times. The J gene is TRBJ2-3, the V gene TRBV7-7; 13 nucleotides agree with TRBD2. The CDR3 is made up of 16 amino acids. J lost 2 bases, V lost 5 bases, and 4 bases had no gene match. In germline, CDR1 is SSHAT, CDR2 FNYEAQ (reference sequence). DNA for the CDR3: TGTGCCAGCAGCCGACTAGCGGGAGGCCACACAGATACGCAGTATTTT. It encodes CASSRLAGGHTDTQYF.

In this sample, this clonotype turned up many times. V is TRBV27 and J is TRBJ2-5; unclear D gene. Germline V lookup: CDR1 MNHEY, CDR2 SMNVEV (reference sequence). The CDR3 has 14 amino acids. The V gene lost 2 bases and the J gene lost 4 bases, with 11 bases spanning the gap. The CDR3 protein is CASSLGSGRETQYF. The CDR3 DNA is TGTGCCAGCAGTTTAGGTAGTGGGCGAGAGACCCAGTACTTC.

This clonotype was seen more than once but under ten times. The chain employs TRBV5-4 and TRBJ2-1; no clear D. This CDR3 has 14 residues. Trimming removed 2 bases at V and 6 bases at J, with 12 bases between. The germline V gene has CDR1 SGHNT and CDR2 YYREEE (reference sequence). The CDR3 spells CASSFRLEFNEQFF. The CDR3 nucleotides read TGTGCCAGCAGCTTCAGGCTAGAATTCAATGAGCAGTTCTTC.

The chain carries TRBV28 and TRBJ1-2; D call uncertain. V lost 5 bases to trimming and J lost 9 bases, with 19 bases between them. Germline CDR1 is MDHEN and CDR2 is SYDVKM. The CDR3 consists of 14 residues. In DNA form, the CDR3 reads TGTGCCAGCAGTCTCCATGGTGCCACCCCGAGCTACACCTTC. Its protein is CASSLHGATPSYTF.

As DNA, the CDR3 is TGTGCCAGCAGCCATGCAGGGGACGGTGAGCAGTTCTTC. It encodes CASSHAGDGEQFF. The chain employs TRBV3-1 and TRBJ2-1; D possibly corresponds to TRBD1 (6 bases). Germline V gives CDR1 LGHDT, CDR2 YNNKEL (reference sequence). V lost 3 bases, J lost 9 bases, and 12 bases lay in between. There are 13 residues in the CDR3.

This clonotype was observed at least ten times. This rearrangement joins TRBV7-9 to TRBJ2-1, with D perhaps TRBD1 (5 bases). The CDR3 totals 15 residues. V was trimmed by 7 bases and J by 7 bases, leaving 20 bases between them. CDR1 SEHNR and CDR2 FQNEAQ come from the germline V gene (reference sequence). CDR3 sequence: CASNLRFQGENEQFF. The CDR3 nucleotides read TGTGCCAGCAACCTTCGCTTTCAGGGTGAGAATGAGCAGTTCTTC. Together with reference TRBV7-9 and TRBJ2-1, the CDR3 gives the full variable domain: DTGVSQNPRHKITKRGQNVTFRCDPISEHNRLYWYRQTLGQGPEFLTYFQNEAQLEKSRLLSDRFSAERPKGSFSTLEIQRTEQGDSAMYLCASNLRFQGENEQFFGPGTRLTVL.

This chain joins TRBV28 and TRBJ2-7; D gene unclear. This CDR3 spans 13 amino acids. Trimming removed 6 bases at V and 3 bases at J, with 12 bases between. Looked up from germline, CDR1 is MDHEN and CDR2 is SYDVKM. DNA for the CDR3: TGTGCCAGCAGATTAGAGGACCGCTACGAGCAGTACTTC. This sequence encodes CASRLEDRYEQYF.

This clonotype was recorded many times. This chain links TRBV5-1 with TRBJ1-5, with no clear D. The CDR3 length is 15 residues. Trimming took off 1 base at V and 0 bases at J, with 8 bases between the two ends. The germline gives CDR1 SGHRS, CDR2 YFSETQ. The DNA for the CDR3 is TGCGCCAGCAGCTTGTGGGGAGATAGCAATCAGCCCCAGCATTTT. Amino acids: CASSLWGDSNQPQHF.

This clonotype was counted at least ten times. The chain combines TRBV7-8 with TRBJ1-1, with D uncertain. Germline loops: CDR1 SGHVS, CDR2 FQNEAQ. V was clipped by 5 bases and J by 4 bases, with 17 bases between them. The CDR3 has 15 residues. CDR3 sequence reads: CASSPLRRASTEAFF. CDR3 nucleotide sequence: TGTGCCAGCAGCCCCCTCAGGAGGGCGAGCACTGAAGCTTTCTTT.

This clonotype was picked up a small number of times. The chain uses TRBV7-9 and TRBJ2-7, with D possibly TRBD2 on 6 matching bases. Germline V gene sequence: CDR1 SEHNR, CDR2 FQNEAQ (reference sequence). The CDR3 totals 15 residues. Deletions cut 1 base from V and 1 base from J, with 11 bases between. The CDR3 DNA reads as TGTGCCAGCAGCTTAGGTGGGACTGAGTCCTACGAGCAGTACTTC. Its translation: CASSLGGTESYEQYF.

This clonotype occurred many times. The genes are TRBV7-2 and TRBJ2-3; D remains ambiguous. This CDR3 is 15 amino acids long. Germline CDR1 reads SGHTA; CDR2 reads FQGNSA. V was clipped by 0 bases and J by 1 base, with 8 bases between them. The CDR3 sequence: CASSLAVVGTDTQYF. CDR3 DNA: TGTGCCAGCAGCTTAGCAGTCGTAGGCACAGATACGCAGTATTTT.

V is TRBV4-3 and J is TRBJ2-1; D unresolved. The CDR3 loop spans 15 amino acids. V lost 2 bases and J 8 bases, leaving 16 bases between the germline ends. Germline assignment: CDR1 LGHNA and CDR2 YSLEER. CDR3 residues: CASSQSSTRRDEQFF. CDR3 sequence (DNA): TGCGCCAGCAGCCAATCGAGTACCCGCCGGGATGAGCAGTTCTTC.

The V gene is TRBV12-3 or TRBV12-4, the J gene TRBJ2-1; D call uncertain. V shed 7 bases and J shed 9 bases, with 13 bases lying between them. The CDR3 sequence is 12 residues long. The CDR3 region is CASTPEGFEQFF. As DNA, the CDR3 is TGTGCCAGCACCCCCGAAGGGTTTGAGCAGTTCTTC.

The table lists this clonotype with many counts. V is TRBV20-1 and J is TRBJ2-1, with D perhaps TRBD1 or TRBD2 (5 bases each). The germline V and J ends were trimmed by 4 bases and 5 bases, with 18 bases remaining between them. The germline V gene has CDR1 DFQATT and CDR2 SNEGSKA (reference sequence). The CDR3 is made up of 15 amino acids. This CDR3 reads CSATSRTGTNNEQFF. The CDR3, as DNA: TGCAGTGCTACCTCACGTACCGGGACCAACAATGAGCAGTTCTTC.

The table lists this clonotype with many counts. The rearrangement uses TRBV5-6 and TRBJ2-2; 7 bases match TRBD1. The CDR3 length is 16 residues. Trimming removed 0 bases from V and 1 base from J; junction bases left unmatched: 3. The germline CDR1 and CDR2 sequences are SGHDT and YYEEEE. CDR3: CASSLGTGLNTGELFF. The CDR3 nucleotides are TGTGCCAGCAGCTTGGGGACAGGCTTGAACACCGGGGAGCTGTTTTTT.

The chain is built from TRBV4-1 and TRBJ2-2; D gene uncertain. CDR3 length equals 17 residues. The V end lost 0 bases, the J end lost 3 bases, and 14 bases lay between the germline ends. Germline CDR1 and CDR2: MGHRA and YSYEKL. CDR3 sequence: CASSQDLLIRDTGELFF. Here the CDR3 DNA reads TGCGCCAGCAGCCAAGATCTGTTAATCCGGGACACCGGGGAGCTGTTTTTT.

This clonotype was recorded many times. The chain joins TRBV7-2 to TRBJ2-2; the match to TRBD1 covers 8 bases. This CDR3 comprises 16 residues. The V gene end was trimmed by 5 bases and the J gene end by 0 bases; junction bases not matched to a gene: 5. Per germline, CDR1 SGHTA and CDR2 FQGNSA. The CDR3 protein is CASSRTGPSNTGELFF. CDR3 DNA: TGTGCCAGCAGCCGGACAGGGCCATCGAACACCGGGGAGCTGTTTTTT. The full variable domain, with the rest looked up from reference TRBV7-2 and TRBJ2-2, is GAGVSQSPSNKVTEKGKDVELRCDPISGHTALYWYRQSLGQGLEFLIYFQGNSAPDKSGLPSDRFSAERTGGSVSTLTIQRTQQEDSAVYLCASSRTGPSNTGELFFGEGSRLTVL.